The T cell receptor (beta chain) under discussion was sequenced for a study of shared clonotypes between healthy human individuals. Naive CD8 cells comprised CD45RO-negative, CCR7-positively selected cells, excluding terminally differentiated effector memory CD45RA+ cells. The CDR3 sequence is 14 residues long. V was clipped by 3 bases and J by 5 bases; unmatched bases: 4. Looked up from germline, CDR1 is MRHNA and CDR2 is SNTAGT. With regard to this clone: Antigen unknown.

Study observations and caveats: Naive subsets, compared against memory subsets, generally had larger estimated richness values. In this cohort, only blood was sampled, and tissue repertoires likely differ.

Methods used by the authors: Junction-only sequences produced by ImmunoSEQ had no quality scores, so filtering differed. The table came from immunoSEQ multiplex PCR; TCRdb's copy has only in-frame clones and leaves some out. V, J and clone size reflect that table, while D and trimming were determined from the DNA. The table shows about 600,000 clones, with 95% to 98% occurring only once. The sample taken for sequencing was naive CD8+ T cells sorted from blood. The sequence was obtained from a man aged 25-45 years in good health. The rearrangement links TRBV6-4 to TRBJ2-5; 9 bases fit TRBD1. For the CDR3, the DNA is TGTGCCAGCAGTGAAACAGGGGGCGCGGAGACCCAGTACTTC. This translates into CASSETGGAETQYF.